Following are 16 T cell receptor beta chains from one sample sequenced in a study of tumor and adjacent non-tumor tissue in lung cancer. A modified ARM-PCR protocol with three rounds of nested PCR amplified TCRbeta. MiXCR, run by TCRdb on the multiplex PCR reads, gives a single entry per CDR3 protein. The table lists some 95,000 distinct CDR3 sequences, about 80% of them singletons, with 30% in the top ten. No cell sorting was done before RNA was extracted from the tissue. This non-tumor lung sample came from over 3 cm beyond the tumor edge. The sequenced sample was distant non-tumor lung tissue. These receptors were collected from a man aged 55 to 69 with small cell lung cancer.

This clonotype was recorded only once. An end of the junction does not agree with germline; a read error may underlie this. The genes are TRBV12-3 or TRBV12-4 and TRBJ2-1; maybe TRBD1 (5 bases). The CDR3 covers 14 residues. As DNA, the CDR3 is TGTGCCTGCAGTTCCGTGACAGAGCACAATGAGGAGTTCTTC. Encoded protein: CACSSVTEHNEEFF.

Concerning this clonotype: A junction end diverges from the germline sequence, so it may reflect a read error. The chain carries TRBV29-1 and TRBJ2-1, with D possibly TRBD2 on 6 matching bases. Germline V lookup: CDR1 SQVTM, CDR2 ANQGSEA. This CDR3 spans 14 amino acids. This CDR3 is CSVATCGNRNKQFF. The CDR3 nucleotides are TGCAGCGTTGCGACTTGCGGGAACCGCAATAAGCAGTTCTTC.

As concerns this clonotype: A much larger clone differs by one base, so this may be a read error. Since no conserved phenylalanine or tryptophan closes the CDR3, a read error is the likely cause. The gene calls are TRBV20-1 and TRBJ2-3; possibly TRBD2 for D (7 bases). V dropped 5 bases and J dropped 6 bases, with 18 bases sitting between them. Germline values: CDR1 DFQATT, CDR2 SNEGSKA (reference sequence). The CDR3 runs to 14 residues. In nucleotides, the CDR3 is TGCAGTGCTGGACCCCGCGGGGGCAGGGATACGCAGTATTTA. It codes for CSAGPRGGRDTQYL.

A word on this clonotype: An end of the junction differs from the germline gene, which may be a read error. The CDR3 region has the DNA TGCACCAGCAGCTTGGGCGGGAGTGAAGAACAGTACTTC. Translation: CTSSLGGSEEQYF. V is TRBV5-1 and J is TRBJ2-7; 7 nucleotides agree with TRBD2. The germline CDR1 and CDR2 sequences are SGHRS and YFSETQ. The length of the CDR3 is 13 residues.

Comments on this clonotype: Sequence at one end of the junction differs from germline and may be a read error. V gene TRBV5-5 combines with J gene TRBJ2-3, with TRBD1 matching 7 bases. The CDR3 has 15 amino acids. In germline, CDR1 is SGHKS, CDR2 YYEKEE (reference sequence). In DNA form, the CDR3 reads TGTGCCAGCAGCTTGGCAGGGTGGGGGACAGATACTCAGTATTTT. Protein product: CASSLAGWGTDTQYF.

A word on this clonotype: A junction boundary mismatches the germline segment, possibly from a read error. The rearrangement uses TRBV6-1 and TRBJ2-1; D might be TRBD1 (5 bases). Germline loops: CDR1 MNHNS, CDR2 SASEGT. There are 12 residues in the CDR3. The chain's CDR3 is CASSEDRINQFF. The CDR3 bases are TGTGCCAGCAGTGAAGACAGGATAAACCAGTTCTTT.

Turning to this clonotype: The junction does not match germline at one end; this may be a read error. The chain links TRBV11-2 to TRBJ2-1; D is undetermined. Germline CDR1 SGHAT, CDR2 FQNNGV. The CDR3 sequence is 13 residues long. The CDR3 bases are TGTGCCAGCAGCTTCGTGCTTGACAATAAGCAGTTCTTC. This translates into CASSFVLDNKQFF.

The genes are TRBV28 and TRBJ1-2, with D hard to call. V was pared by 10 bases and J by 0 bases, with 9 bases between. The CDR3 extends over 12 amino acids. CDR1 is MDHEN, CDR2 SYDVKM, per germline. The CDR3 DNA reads TGTGCCACCACTCATTCTAACTATGGCTACACCTTC. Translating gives CATTHSNYGYTF.

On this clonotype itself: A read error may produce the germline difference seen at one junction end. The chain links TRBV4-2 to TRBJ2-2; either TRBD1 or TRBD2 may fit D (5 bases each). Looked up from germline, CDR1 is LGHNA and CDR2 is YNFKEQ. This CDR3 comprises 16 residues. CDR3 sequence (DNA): TGTGCCAGCAGCCAGGAGAAAGGAGTCGCAGCCGGGGACCTGTTTTTT. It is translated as CASSQEKGVAAGDLFF.

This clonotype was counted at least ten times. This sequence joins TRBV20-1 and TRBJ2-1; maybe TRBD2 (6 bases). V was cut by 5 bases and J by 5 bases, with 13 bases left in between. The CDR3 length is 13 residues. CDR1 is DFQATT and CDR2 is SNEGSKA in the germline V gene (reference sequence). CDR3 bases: TGCAGTGCTTCCGGGGCGGGGAACAATGAGCAGTTCTTC. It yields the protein CSASGAGNNEQFF.

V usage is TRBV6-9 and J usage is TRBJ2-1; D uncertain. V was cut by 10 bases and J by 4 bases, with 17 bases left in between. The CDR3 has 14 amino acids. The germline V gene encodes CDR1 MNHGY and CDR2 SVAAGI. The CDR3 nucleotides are TGTGCCAATCCTGTGGACCCCCAGTACAATGAGCAGTTCTTC. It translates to CANPVDPQYNEQFF.

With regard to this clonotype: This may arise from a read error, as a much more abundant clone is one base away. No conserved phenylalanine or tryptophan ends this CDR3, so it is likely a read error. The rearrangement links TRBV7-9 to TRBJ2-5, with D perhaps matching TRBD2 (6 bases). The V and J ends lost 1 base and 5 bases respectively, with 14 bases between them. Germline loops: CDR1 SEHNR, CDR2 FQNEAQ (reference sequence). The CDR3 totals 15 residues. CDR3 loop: CASSLGLRGWETQYS. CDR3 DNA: TGTGCCAGCAGCTTAGGTTTGCGGGGCTGGGAGACCCAGTACTCC.

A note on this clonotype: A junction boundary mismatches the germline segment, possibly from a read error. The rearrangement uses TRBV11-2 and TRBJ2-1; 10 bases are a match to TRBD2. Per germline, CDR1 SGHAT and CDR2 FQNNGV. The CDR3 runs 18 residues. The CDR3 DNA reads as TGTGCCAGCAGCTTAGGAGTAGCGGGAGGCTATTACTACAGTGAGGAGTTCTTC. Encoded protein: CASSLGVAGGYYYSEEFF.

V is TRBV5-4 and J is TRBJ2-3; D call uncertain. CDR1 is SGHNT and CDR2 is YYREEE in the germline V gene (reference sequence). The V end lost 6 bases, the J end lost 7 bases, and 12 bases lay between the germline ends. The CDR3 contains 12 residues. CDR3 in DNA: TGTGCCAGCACCTTCAGGCCGAATACGCAGTATTTT. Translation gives CASTFRPNTQYF.

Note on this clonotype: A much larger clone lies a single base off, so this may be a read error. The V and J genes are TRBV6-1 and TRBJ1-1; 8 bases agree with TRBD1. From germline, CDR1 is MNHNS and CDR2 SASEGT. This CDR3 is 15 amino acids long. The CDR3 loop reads CASSEAQGAKTETFF. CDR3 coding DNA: TGTGCCAGCAGTGAAGCGCAGGGGGCCAAAACTGAAACTTTCTTT.

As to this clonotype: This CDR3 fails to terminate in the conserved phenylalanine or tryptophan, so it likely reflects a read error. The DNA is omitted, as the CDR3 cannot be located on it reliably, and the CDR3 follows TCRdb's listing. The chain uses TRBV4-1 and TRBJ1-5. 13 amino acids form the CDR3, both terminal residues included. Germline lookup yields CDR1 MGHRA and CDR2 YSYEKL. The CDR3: CASSQGMSQPRNC.